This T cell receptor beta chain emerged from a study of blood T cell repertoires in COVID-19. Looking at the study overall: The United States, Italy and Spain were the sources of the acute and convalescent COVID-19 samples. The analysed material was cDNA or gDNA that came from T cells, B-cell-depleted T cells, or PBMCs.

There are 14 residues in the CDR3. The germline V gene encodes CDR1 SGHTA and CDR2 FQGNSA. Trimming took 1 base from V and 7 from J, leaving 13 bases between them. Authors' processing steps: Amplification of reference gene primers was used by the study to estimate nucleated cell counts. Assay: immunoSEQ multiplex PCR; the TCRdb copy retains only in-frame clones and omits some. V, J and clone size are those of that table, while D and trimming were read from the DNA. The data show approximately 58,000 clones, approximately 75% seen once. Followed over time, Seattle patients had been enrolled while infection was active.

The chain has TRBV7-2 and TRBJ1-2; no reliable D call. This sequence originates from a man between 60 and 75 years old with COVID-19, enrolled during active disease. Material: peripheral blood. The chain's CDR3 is CASSLGPGVTGYTF. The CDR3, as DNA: TGTGCCAGCAGCTTAGGTCCCGGGGTTACTGGCTACACCTTC.